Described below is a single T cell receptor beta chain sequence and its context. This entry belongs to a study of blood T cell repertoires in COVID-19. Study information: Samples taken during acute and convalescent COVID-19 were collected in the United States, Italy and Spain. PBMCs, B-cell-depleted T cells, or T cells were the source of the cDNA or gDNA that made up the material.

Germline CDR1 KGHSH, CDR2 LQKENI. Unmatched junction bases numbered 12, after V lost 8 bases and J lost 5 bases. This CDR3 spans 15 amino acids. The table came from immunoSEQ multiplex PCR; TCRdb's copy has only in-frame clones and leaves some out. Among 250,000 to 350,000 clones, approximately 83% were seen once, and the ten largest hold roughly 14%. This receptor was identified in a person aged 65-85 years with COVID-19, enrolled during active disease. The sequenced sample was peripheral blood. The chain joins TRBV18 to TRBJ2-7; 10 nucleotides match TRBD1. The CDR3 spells CASAFDGTGANEQYF. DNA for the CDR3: TGTGCCAGCGCCTTTGACGGGACAGGGGCAAACGAGCAGTACTTC.